The present T cell receptor beta chain was sequenced within a study of cytomegalovirus exposure and HLA in healthy donors. Profiled with immunoSEQ multiplex PCR; TCRdb holds only in-frame clones, not every one. The sample yields 180,000 or so clones, around 86% seen once. The sequencing input was PBMCs. The origin of this receptor is a man younger than 35 in good health and CMV-seropositive.

The CDR3 nucleotides read TGTGCCAGCAGTGTCCAGCGGGTTCCCTACGAGCAGTACTTC. Amino acid sequence: CASSVQRVPYEQYF. The rearrangement joins TRBV6-1 to TRBJ2-7, with D perhaps TRBD2 (6 bases). Germline V gene sequence: CDR1 MNHNS, CDR2 SASEGT. With 4 bases removed from V and 2 bases from J, the gap between germline ends came to 12 bases. The CDR3 is 14 amino acids.